The rows below give T cell receptor beta chains drawn from one sample of a study of blood T cell repertoires in COVID-19. TCRdb keeps only in-frame clones here, not all; method: immunoSEQ multiplex PCR. The sample has more than 200,000 clones; more than 80% are singletons. Sequenced: PBMCs or T cells enriched from blood (not recorded which). These receptors all stem from a man aged 55 to 69 who had recovered from COVID-19. The CDR3 runs from the conserved cysteine through the conserved F or W. The D gene is left open where the match is weak. Only part of the rows carry a size: once, few, many, or a class if the clone is expanded.

size: NA; J: TRBJ2-7; V: TRBV18; D: NA; DNA: TGTGCCAGCTCACCACCGGGACAACCTTACGAGCAGTACTTC; CDR3: CASSPPGQPYEQYF
size: NA; J: TRBJ2-7; V: TRBV15; D: NA; DNA: TGTGCCACCAGCAGGACAGGTAGAACCTACGAGCAGTACTTC; CDR3: CATSRTGRTYEQYF
size: many; J: TRBJ2-1; V: TRBV9; D: NA; DNA: TGTGCCAGCAGCGACACCGATAATGAGCAGTTCTTC; CDR3: CASSDTDNEQFF
size: NA; J: TRBJ1-4; V: TRBV3-1/TRBV3-2; D: NA; DNA: TGTGCCAGCAGCCAAAATCAGGTTAATGAAAAACTGTTTTTT; CDR3: CASSQNQVNEKLFF
size: NA; J: TRBJ1-5; V: TRBV9; D: NA; DNA: TGTGCCAGCAGCCCGACGTTAGCCACTGGGCCCCAGCATTTT; CDR3: CASSPTLATGPQHF
size: NA; J: TRBJ1-2; V: TRBV6-5; D: NA; DNA: TGTGCCAGCAGTTACTCGATTTCAGTCTATGGCTACACCTTC; CDR3: CASSYSISVYGYTF
size: NA; J: TRBJ1-2; V: TRBV3-1/TRBV3-2; D: NA; DNA: TGTGCCAGCAGTCGGAGACAGAATGGCTACACCTTC; CDR3: CASSRRQNGYTF
size: NA; J: TRBJ2-1; V: TRBV11-2; D: TRBD2; DNA: TGTGCCAGCAGCTTAAGCGGGGGGGTATTCAACAATGAGCAGTTCTTC; CDR3: CASSLSGGVFNNEQFF
size: few; J: TRBJ1-3; V: TRBV10-3; D: NA; DNA: TGTGCCATCAGTGACGGGTCTACTGGAAACACCATATATTTT; CDR3: CAISDGSTGNTIYF
size: NA; J: TRBJ1-2; V: TRBV11-3; D: TRBD1; DNA: TGTGCCAGCAGCTTAGACGACAGGGGGCTTGTGCCTAACTATGGCTACACCTTC; CDR3: CASSLDDRGLVPNYGYTF
size: NA; J: TRBJ1-1; V: TRBV7-9; D: NA; DNA: TGTGCCAGCAGCGTCGGACAGAACACTGAAGCTTTCTTT; CDR3: CASSVGQNTEAFF
size: once; J: TRBJ2-5; V: TRBV11-3; D: NA; DNA: TGTGCCAGCAGCTTGGGGCATTTGGGGACCCAGTACTTC; CDR3: CASSLGHLGTQYF
size: NA; J: TRBJ2-3; V: TRBV6-2/TRBV6-3; D: NA; DNA: TGTGCCAGCAGTTACTCGGGACACAGCACAGATACGCAGTATTTT; CDR3: CASSYSGHSTDTQYF
size: NA; J: TRBJ1-6; V: TRBV27; D: NA; DNA: TGTGCCAGCAGTTTACGATCAACAGGGTTTTCGGGGAATTCACCCCTCCACTTT; CDR3: CASSLRSTGFSGNSPLHF
size: once; J: TRBJ1-1; V: TRBV19; D: NA; DNA: TGTGCCAGTACTCAGGGGTCACAGAACACTGAAGCTTTCTTT; CDR3: CASTQGSQNTEAFF
size: NA; J: TRBJ2-4; V: TRBV5-1; D: TRBD1; DNA: TGCGCCAGCAGCGCCGGACAGGGGAACATTCAGTACTTC; CDR3: CASSAGQGNIQYF
size: NA; J: TRBJ2-7; V: TRBV4-3; D: TRBD1; DNA: TGCGCCAGCAGCCGTTCCCGGGACAGGGGCTACGAGCAGTACTTC; CDR3: CASSRSRDRGYEQYF
size: NA; J: TRBJ1-2; V: TRBV7-2; D: NA; DNA: TGTGCCAGCAGCTTGAGTGCGGCGGGAGGCTATGGCTACACCTTC; CDR3: CASSLSAAGGYGYTF
size: NA; J: TRBJ2-1; V: TRBV2; D: TRBD2; DNA: TGTGCCAGCAGAACCGGGACTAGCTACAATGAGCAGTTCTTC; CDR3: CASRTGTSYNEQFF
size: NA; J: TRBJ2-7; V: TRBV18; D: TRBD2; DNA: TGTGCCAGCTCACCTATCAGCGGGGGGAGCTCCTACGAGCAGTACTTC; CDR3: CASSPISGGSSYEQYF
size: NA; J: TRBJ1-2; V: TRBV7-2; D: TRBD1; DNA: TGTGCCAGCAGCCCTGACAGGGGAAACTATGGCTACACCTTC; CDR3: CASSPDRGNYGYTF
size: NA; J: TRBJ1-2; V: TRBV5-1; D: TRBD1; DNA: TGCGCCAGCAGCTTGGCAGGACAGGGGGATGGCTACACCTTC; CDR3: CASSLAGQGDGYTF
size: NA; J: TRBJ2-1; V: TRBV6-5; D: TRBD1; DNA: TGTGCCAGCCGAATCGGGCAGGGGGCGTCTAGTGAGCAGTTCTTC; CDR3: CASRIGQGASSEQFF
size: NA; J: TRBJ2-7; V: TRBV5-1; D: NA; DNA: TGCGCCAGCCCCGACGTGGGCCAGGAAACCTACGAGCAGTACTTC; CDR3: CASPDVGQETYEQYF
size: NA; J: TRBJ2-7; V: TRBV5-1; D: TRBD2; DNA: TGCGCCAGCAGCTTGTCGGGGGGGTCCTACGAGCAGTACTTC; CDR3: CASSLSGGSYEQYF
size: NA; J: TRBJ1-6; V: TRBV5-6; D: NA; DNA: TGTGCCAGCAGCTTGGCGGGACAAAAGAATTCACCCCTCCACTTT; CDR3: CASSLAGQKNSPLHF
size: NA; J: TRBJ1-5; V: TRBV12-3/TRBV12-4; D: TRBD1; DNA: TGTGCCAGCAGTGACAGGGCAAATCAGCCCCAGCATTTT; CDR3: CASSDRANQPQHF
size: NA; J: TRBJ1-1; V: TRBV5-1; D: NA; DNA: TGCGCCAGCAGCAAACAGGGACGCGCTGAAGCTTTCTTT; CDR3: CASSKQGRAEAFF
size: NA; J: TRBJ1-5; V: TRBV19; D: NA; DNA: TGTGCCAGTAGTATAGAGGCGGGCCGTCAGCCCCAGCATTTT; CDR3: CASSIEAGRQPQHF
size: NA; J: TRBJ1-2; V: TRBV7-8; D: NA; DNA: TGTGCCAGCAGCTTAGCGATGGGGGCACGAGGCTACACCTTC; CDR3: CASSLAMGARGYTF
size: NA; J: TRBJ2-3; V: TRBV7-7; D: NA; DNA: TGTGCTAGCAGCCGAGACTTAAACACAGATACGCAGTATTTT; CDR3: CASSRDLNTDTQYF
size: NA; J: TRBJ2-1; V: TRBV6-5; D: NA; DNA: TGTGCCAGCAGGGACAGGGAGGGCTCCTACAATGAGCAGTTCTTC; CDR3: CASRDREGSYNEQFF
size: NA; J: TRBJ1-4; V: TRBV19; D: NA; DNA: TGTGCCAGTAGTAGAAACAGGCGGCGAGACGAAAAACTGTTTTTT; CDR3: CASSRNRRRDEKLFF
size: few; J: TRBJ1-5; V: TRBV9; D: TRBD1; DNA: TGTGCCAGCAGCGGCCCGGGGACAGGGAGGGGTCAGCCCCAGCATTTT; CDR3: CASSGPGTGRGQPQHF
size: NA; J: TRBJ2-5; V: TRBV7-2; D: TRBD2; DNA: TGTGCCAGCAGCTTGGGGGGGGGAGAGGCAGAGACCCAGTACTTC; CDR3: CASSLGGGEAETQYF
size: NA; J: TRBJ2-3; V: TRBV6-2/TRBV6-3; D: TRBD1; DNA: TGTGCCAGCAGTTACCCTCCGCCCGGGACAGGGACCACAGATACGCAGTATTTT; CDR3: CASSYPPPGTGTTDTQYF
size: NA; J: TRBJ2-1; V: TRBV7-2; D: NA; DNA: TGTGCCAGCAGCCCCCAGGGAAGGTACAATGAGCAGTTCTTC; CDR3: CASSPQGRYNEQFF
size: NA; J: TRBJ1-6; V: TRBV27; D: NA; DNA: TGTGCCAGCAGTTTAAGTGGGGGCCCGAGCTCCTATAATTCACCCCTCCACTTT; CDR3: CASSLSGGPSSYNSPLHF
size: NA; J: TRBJ2-1; V: TRBV11-2; D: TRBD1; DNA: TGTGCCAGCAGCTCCGGGACAGGTGAGCAGTTCTTC; CDR3: CASSSGTGEQFF
size: NA; J: TRBJ2-5; V: TRBV7-9; D: NA; DNA: TGTGCCAGCAGCTTAGTCCAGTTTCGGGGTCTGGGAGAGACCCAGTACTTC; CDR3: CASSLVQFRGLGETQYF
size: NA; J: TRBJ2-5; V: TRBV7-3; D: TRBD1; DNA: TGTGCCAGCAGCTTAGGGACAGGCCGCTCCCAAGAGACCCAGTACTTC; CDR3: CASSLGTGRSQETQYF
size: NA; J: TRBJ1-2; V: TRBV7-2; D: NA; DNA: TGTGCCAGCAGCGCCACAGGGAACGATGGCTACACCTTC; CDR3: CASSATGNDGYTF
size: NA; J: TRBJ1-2; V: TRBV19; D: TRBD1; DNA: TGTGCCAGTACCGGCCGGGACAGGGGGCTTGACTATGGCTACACCTTC; CDR3: CASTGRDRGLDYGYTF
size: NA; J: TRBJ2-1; V: TRBV7-6; D: NA; DNA: TGTGCCAGCAGCTTAGCGGTCAGCAGGGGTGAGCAGTTCTTC; CDR3: CASSLAVSRGEQFF
size: NA; J: TRBJ2-1; V: TRBV27; D: TRBD1; DNA: TGTGCCAGCAGTCTCACGTGGACAGGGGCCCAAGAGCAGTTCTTC; CDR3: CASSLTWTGAQEQFF
size: NA; J: TRBJ1-5; V: TRBV19; D: NA; DNA: TGTGCCAGTAGATTCCAGGGGAGCAATCAGCCCCAGCATTTT; CDR3: CASRFQGSNQPQHF
size: few; J: TRBJ1-4; V: TRBV6-6; D: NA; DNA: TGTGCCAGCAGTTGGGGAGGCCGTGGGGCTAATGAAAAACTGTTTTTT; CDR3: CASSWGGRGANEKLFF
size: NA; J: TRBJ1-4; V: TRBV18; D: NA; DNA: TGTGCCAGCTCACCAAACGGACAAGCAACTAATGAAAAACTGTTTTTT; CDR3: CASSPNGQATNEKLFF
size: NA; J: TRBJ2-5; V: TRBV6-2/TRBV6-3; D: TRBD2; DNA: TGTGCCAGCAGTTACCAGGGAGGGGAGACCCAGTACTTC; CDR3: CASSYQGGETQYF
size: NA; J: TRBJ1-4; V: TRBV2; D: TRBD1; DNA: TGTGCCAGTCGCCGGGACAGGGTTAATGAAAAACTGTTTTTT; CDR3: CASRRDRVNEKLFF
size: NA; J: TRBJ1-2; V: TRBV5-1; D: NA; DNA: TGCGCCAGCAGCTCTGACAGGCCCGAGGAGGGCTACACCTTC; CDR3: CASSSDRPEEGYTF
size: NA; J: TRBJ1-3; V: TRBV19; D: NA; DNA: TGTGCCAGTAGTATAGATCCCCCCGCAGAATCTGGAAACACCATATATTTT; CDR3: CASSIDPPAESGNTIYF